Below are 3 T cell receptor beta chains sequenced from a single sample in a study of OX40 agonist ivuxolimab in advanced cancers. The method was immunoSEQ multiplex PCR; TCRdb's version includes in-frame clones alone and lacks a portion of them. This sample yields some 15,000 clones, of which 80% to 90% are seen a single time; 25% to 35% belongs to the top ten. Sequenced here: CD4+ or CD8+ T cells sorted from blood, sampled in a trial of the OX40 agonist ivuxolimab. The source of these receptors is an adult with an advanced solid tumor such as melanoma, head and neck, liver or kidney cancer.

The chain employs TRBV7-2 and TRBJ1-5; no clear D gene. Deletions cut 6 bases from V and 2 bases from J, with 8 bases between. This CDR3 spans 13 amino acids. Per the germline V gene, CDR1 is SGHTA and CDR2 is FQGNSA. Here the CDR3 DNA reads TGTGCCAGCAGTTCGTGGGGCAATCAGCCCCAGCATTTT. Protein sequence: CASSSWGNQPQHF.

The chain combines TRBV15 with TRBJ2-2; 7 nucleotides align to TRBD1. With V trimmed by 3 bases and J by 2 bases, 9 bases remained unmatched. The CDR3 contains 17 residues. The germline V gene encodes CDR1 LNHNV and CDR2 YYDKDF (reference sequence). Here the CDR3 reads CATSSERTGPNTGELFF. For the CDR3, the DNA is TGTGCCACCAGCAGCGAAAGGACAGGACCTAACACCGGGGAGCTGTTTTTT.

This chain links TRBV30 with TRBJ2-2; D possibly corresponds to TRBD2 (6 bases). The CDR3 contains 14 residues. The germline CDR1 and CDR2 sequences are GTSNPN and SVGIG (reference sequence). V shed 4 bases and J shed 3 bases, with 12 bases lying between them. The CDR3 reads CAWKAEGHTGELFF. The CDR3 DNA follows: TGTGCCTGGAAAGCGGAGGGACACACCGGGGAGCTGTTTTTT.